This is a list of T cell receptor beta chains from one sample in a study of T-cell reconstitution after alpha-beta-depleted transplantation in children. TCRdb fed the PCR reads into MiXCR, producing one record per CDR3 protein. The table includes more than 500,000 distinct CDR3 sequences, more than 9.5% detected once. The material was PBMCs, mostly from graft donor cells, obtained 180 days after TCRalphabeta/CD19-depleted stem cell transplant. Every receptor here comes from a female patient aged 2-15 years who had a stem cell transplant for aplastic anemia, so the T cells may come from the graft donor. The CDR3 runs from the conserved cysteine through the conserved F or W. D genes are given only for firm matches. Only part of the rows carry a size: once, few, many, or a class if the clone is expanded.

J gene	clone size	V gene	D gene	CDR3 DNA	CDR3 protein
TRBJ2-1	NA	TRBV6-2/TRBV6-3	TRBD2	TGTGCCAGCAGTTACTGGCGGCTAGCGGGTAACAATGAGCAGTTCTTC	CASSYWRLAGNNEQFF
TRBJ2-6	NA	TRBV15	TRBD1	TGTGCCACCAGCAGAGATCTGGGGGACAGCGACTCAAATTCTGGGGCCAACGTCCTGACTTTC	CATSRDLGDSDSNSGANVLTF
TRBJ1-4	NA	TRBV20-1	TRBD1	TGCAGTGCTTCACGACAGGGGGAAAAACTGTTTTTT	CSASRQGEKLFF
TRBJ2-7	NA	TRBV19	TRBD2	TGTGCCAGTAGCCCGACTAGCGGGAGGATCTACGAGCAGTACTTC	CASSPTSGRIYEQYF
TRBJ1-5	NA	TRBV10-3	TRBD1	TGTGCCATCAGGGACAGGGCGAATCAGCCCCAGCATTTT	CAIRDRANQPQHF
TRBJ1-1	NA	TRBV7-2	TRBD1	TGTGCCAGCAGCGCCGACAGGGGCGCAACTGAAGCTTTCTTT	CASSADRGATEAFF
TRBJ2-1	NA	TRBV14	NA	TGTGCCAGCAGCTTAGGATTATTACTCTCCTACAATGAGCAGTTCTTC	CASSLGLLLSYNEQFF
TRBJ1-5	NA	TRBV7-2	TRBD1	TGTGCCAGCAGCTTATCACAGGGGAACAATCAGCCCCAGCATTTT	CASSLSQGNNQPQHF
TRBJ2-6	NA	TRBV13	NA	TGTGCCAGCAGCTTAGCGGGCGGGTCTGGGGCCAACGTCCTGACTTTC	CASSLAGGSGANVLTF
TRBJ1-5	NA	TRBV12-3/TRBV12-4	NA	TGTGCCAGCAGTAAACAGGGCAACAATCAGCCCCAGCATTTT	CASSKQGNNQPQHF
TRBJ2-7	NA	TRBV2	TRBD2	TGTGCCAGCAGTGAAGAGGGACTAGGCTACGAGCAGTACTTC	CASSEEGLGYEQYF
TRBJ1-6	once	TRBV7-7	TRBD1	TGTGCCAGCAGCCAAGTCCCAAACAGGGGTTATAATTCACCCCTCCACTTT	CASSQVPNRGYNSPLHF
TRBJ1-3	NA	TRBV12-3/TRBV12-4	NA	TGTGCCAGCAGTTTAGTGACGCCTGGAAACACCATATATTTT	CASSLVTPGNTIYF
TRBJ1-1	few	TRBV6-5	TRBD1	TGTGCCAGCAGTTCCGGACAGGGCGAAGCTTTCTTT	CASSSGQGEAFF
TRBJ2-3	NA	TRBV4-3	TRBD2	TGCGCCAGCAGCCAAGACCTCCGTTTGGGCGGGAGGGGTGATACGCAGTATTTT	CASSQDLRLGGRGDTQYF
TRBJ2-7	NA	TRBV28	NA	TGTGCCAGCAGTAACGACCTTAACGAGCAGTACTTC	CASSNDLNEQYF
TRBJ2-5	NA	TRBV29-1	NA	TGCAGCACCTCATTGGACAGAACGCGGGAGACCCAGTACTTC	CSTSLDRTRETQYF
TRBJ2-5	NA	TRBV12-3/TRBV12-4	NA	TGTGCCAGCAGCCAGCAGCCCTTGGGGGAGACCCATTACTTC	CASSQQPLGETHYF
TRBJ1-4	few	TRBV20-1	TRBD1	TGCAGTGCCCCACGAGACAGGGGTACCGAAAAACTGTTTTTT	CSAPRDRGTEKLFF
TRBJ2-7	many	TRBV5-6	NA	TGTGCCAGCAGCTACGACAGTCCCTACGAGCAGTACTTC	CASSYDSPYEQYF
TRBJ2-7	few	TRBV2	TRBD1	TGTGCCAGCAGTGCACAGGGGGCGTACGAGCAGTACTTC	CASSAQGAYEQYF
TRBJ2-1	NA	TRBV10-1	NA	TGCGCCAGCAGTGCTCCCACGGGGGAGCAGTTCTTC	CASSAPTGEQFF
TRBJ1-1	NA	TRBV28	NA	TGTGCCAGCATCCCTCGGCTGGGGAACACTGAAGCTTTCTTT	CASIPRLGNTEAFF
TRBJ2-1	many	TRBV20-1	NA	TGCAGTGCCCAGGCAGGGACCTACAATGAGCAGTTCTTC	CSAQAGTYNEQFF
TRBJ1-3	few	TRBV4-3	TRBD1	TGCGCCAGCAGCCAAGATCTGGACAGGGGTTACGGAAACACCATATATTTT	CASSQDLDRGYGNTIYF
TRBJ2-2	NA	TRBV12-3/TRBV12-4	NA	TGTGCCAGCAGGTCGTACTGGCCGAACACCGGGGAGCTGTTTTTT	CASRSYWPNTGELFF
TRBJ2-1	few	TRBV12-5	NA	TGTGCTAGTGGCCCAGGTGTGAAGCTGAGAGATGAGCAGTTCTTC	CASGPGVKLRDEQFF
TRBJ2-6	NA	TRBV7-9	NA	TGTGCCGGATTTAACGGAGCCCTCGGGGCCAGCGTCCTGACTTTC	CAGFNGALGASVLTF
TRBJ2-2	NA	TRBV6-5	NA	TGTGCCAGCAGTTCTTGGACACCCCGGGGAGAGGGGACCGGGGAGCTGTTTTTT	CASSSWTPRGEGTGELFF
TRBJ2-1	NA	TRBV2	TRBD2	TGTGCCAGCAGAGAGGGACTAGCGGGAGGGTGGTATGAGCAGTTCTTC	CASREGLAGGWYEQFF
TRBJ1-1	few	TRBV15	NA	TGTGCCACCACTCACCCGGGCGGCAGGGACTATGCGGTAGGGAACACTGAAGCTTTCTTT	CATTHPGGRDYAVGNTEAFF
TRBJ2-1	few	TRBV19	NA	TGTGCCACTTCGGAGTTACTAGGGAGCTCCTACAATGAGCAGTTCTTC	CATSELLGSSYNEQFF
TRBJ2-3	few	TRBV2	TRBD2	TGTGCCAGCAGTGAGAACCCGGGACTAGCGCTGTTCCCGCAGTATTTT	CASSENPGLALFPQYF
TRBJ2-1	NA	TRBV18	NA	TGTGCCAGCTCACCCCAGGATGGGGGGCGTAATGAGCAGTTCTTC	CASSPQDGGRNEQFF